This T cell receptor beta chain was retrieved from a study of CD8 T cells in ankylosing spondylitis. Trimming took off 3 bases at V and 4 bases at J, with 18 bases between the two ends. Per germline, CDR1 SNHLY and CDR2 FYNNEI. This CDR3 comprises 16 residues. With molecular barcodes, quantitative 5'-RACE was used to make the TCR beta libraries. Each CDR3 protein is one row after TCRdb ran MiXCR on the 5' RACE reads. The table lists about 140,000 distinct CDR3 sequences, roughly 34% of them singletons. Sequencing input: synovial fluid, either unsorted or a sorted T cell fraction (not recorded which). This receptor was taken from a male donor with ankylosing spondylitis. J is TRBJ2-5 and V is TRBV2; D is unresolved. The CDR3 DNA sequence: TGTGCCAGCAGTGAGGTGCGGAAGTCTCCTACAGAGACCCAGTACTTC. Protein product: CASSEVRKSPTETQYF.